This T cell receptor beta chain was sequenced for a study of blood T cell repertoires in COVID-19. On the study more broadly: Researchers got acute and convalescent COVID-19 samples from the United States, Italy and Spain. In each case, the material was cDNA or gDNA derived from T cells, B-cell-depleted T cells, or PBMCs.

The germline V gene encodes CDR1 MDHEN and CDR2 SYDVKM. CDR3 length equals 13 residues. Trimming left V 6 bases short and J 2 bases short, with 11 bases between. Per the authors' pipeline: Reference gene primer amplification in the assay estimated nucleated cell counts. Some clones are missing from TCRdb's copy, which holds only in-frame ones; the method was immunoSEQ multiplex PCR. V, J and clone size were drawn from that table, and D and trimming were deduced from the DNA. The sample holds 190,000 or so clones, around 85% seen once. The material sequenced was peripheral blood. The chain uses TRBV28 and TRBJ2-7; D perhaps matches TRBD2 (5 bases). The TCR comes from a man aged 45-65 years who had recovered from COVID-19. The CDR3 coding sequence is TGTGCCAGCAGCACCATGGGAGCCTACGAGCAGTACTTC. Translating it yields CASSTMGAYEQYF.